The next 18 T cell receptor beta chains were all read from a single sample in a study of T cell responses to AZD1222 COVID-19 vaccine. Assay used: immunoSEQ multiplex PCR; TCRdb lists only in-frame clones, some missing. The sample holds some 130,000 clones, about four fifths seen once. Sequencing was performed on peripheral blood, taken on day 0 of AZD1222 vaccination. These TCRs come from an adult in good health.

The V gene is TRBV6-4, the J gene TRBJ1-2; 7 bases match TRBD1. The CDR3 spans 14 residues. Germline V gene data show CDR1 as MRHNA and CDR2 as SNTAGT. Trimming cost V 4 bases and J 3 bases; bases outside gene matches: 5. The CDR3 here is CASSANRGDYGYTF. CDR3 in DNA: TGTGCCAGCAGTGCGAACAGGGGAGACTATGGCTACACCTTC.

The CDR3 is CASSETTATNEKLFF. The DNA of the CDR3 is TGTGCCAGCAGTGAGACGACAGCAACTAATGAAAAACTGTTTTTT. This chain uses TRBV25-1 with TRBJ1-4; TRBD1 might be the D (5 bases). Germline loops: CDR1 MGHDK, CDR2 SYGVNS. The germline V and J ends were trimmed by 3 bases and 0 bases, with 8 bases remaining between them. The CDR3 contains 15 residues.

This clone was seen once. J is TRBJ1-1 and V is TRBV7-3; tentatively, D is TRBD1 (5 bases). Germline lookup yields CDR1 SGHTA and CDR2 FQGTGA. Between the trimmed V and J ends, which lost 0 bases and 1 base, there was a span of 12 bases. The CDR3 loop spans 16 amino acids. The CDR3 protein is CASSLTGRARNTEAFF. Here the CDR3 DNA reads TGTGCCAGCAGCTTAACCGGCAGGGCAAGGAACACTGAAGCTTTCTTT. Together with reference TRBV7-3 and TRBJ1-1, the CDR3 gives the full variable domain: GAGVSQTPSNKVTEKGKYVELRCDPISGHTALYWYRQSLGQGPEFLIYFQGTGAADDSGLPNDRFFAVRPEGSVSTLKIQRTERGDSAVYLCASSLTGRARNTEAFFGQGTRLTVV.

This clone has only one observation. The chain employs TRBV6-1 and TRBJ2-3; 8 bases match TRBD1. There are 15 residues in the CDR3. Germline V gene sequence: CDR1 MNHNS, CDR2 SASEGT. Unmatched junction bases numbered 8, after V lost 3 bases and J lost 6 bases. The chain's CDR3 is CASSDRGRETDTQYF. The CDR3 DNA follows: TGTGCCAGCAGTGACAGGGGGCGAGAGACGGATACGCAGTATTTT.

The chain couples TRBV5-1 to TRBJ2-2; maybe TRBD1 (6 bases). The germline CDR1 and CDR2 sequences are SGHRS and YFSETQ. Deletions cut 7 bases from V and 4 bases from J, with 17 bases between. The CDR3 is 15 residues long. CDR3 in amino acids: CASRTGTVGTGELFF. The CDR3 DNA sequence: TGCGCCAGCCGTACAGGGACGGTGGGCACCGGGGAGCTGTTTTTT.

The rearrangement joins TRBV28 to TRBJ1-2, with D perhaps matching TRBD1 (6 bases). The V gene's germline CDR1 is MDHEN and CDR2 SYDVKM. The CDR3 has 15 residues. Trimming removed 6 bases at V and 1 base at J, with 15 bases between. CDR3 nucleotide sequence: TGTGCCAGCAGCTCTACAGGGCTGCTTAACTATGGCTACACCTTC. It specifies CASSSTGLLNYGYTF.

Written as DNA, the CDR3 is TGTGCCAGCAGTGAAAATCGGGGGAATCAGCCCCAGCATTTT. Its translation: CASSENRGNQPQHF. The V call is TRBV6-1, the J call TRBJ1-5; perhaps TRBD1 as D (5 bases). CDR1 is MNHNS and CDR2 is SASEGT in the germline V gene. Deletions cut 2 bases from V and 4 bases from J, with 9 bases between. The CDR3 totals 14 residues.

This chain connects TRBV18 to TRBJ2-3; 7 bases are a match to TRBD2. Germline values: CDR1 KGHSH, CDR2 LQKENI. This CDR3 is built from 16 residues. The V gene end was trimmed by 2 bases and the J gene end by 1 base; junction bases not matched to a gene: 6. The CDR3 spells CASSPSSGTGTDTQYF. CDR3 sequence (DNA): TGTGCCAGCTCACCATCTAGCGGTACGGGCACAGATACGCAGTATTTT.

The J gene is TRBJ2-1, the V gene TRBV28; 7 nucleotides line up with TRBD1. After removal of 5 bases from V and 3 bases from J, the junction contained 13 bases not matched to a gene. The CDR3 covers 17 residues. Germline CDR1 MDHEN, CDR2 SYDVKM. The CDR3 loop reads CASSPWTGAFNYNEQFF. The DNA of the CDR3 is TGTGCCAGCAGTCCCTGGACAGGAGCCTTCAACTACAATGAGCAGTTCTTC.

This clone appeared a few times. The rearrangement uses TRBV6-6 and TRBJ1-5; D gene uncertain. Between the trimmed V and J ends, which lost 7 bases and 2 bases, there was a span of 15 bases. In germline, CDR1 is MNHNY, CDR2 SVGAGI (reference sequence). The CDR3 runs to 15 residues. The CDR3 nucleotides read TGTGCCAGCACCCCCGGGTTCCGTGGCAATCAGCCCCAGCATTTT. Residues: CASTPGFRGNQPQHF.

The V call is TRBV30, the J call TRBJ1-2, with TRBD1 matching over 10 bases. J lost 3 bases, V lost 0 bases, and 13 bases had no gene match. The CDR3 is 18 residues long. CDR1 is GTSNPN, CDR2 SVGIG, per germline (reference sequence). For the CDR3, the DNA is TGTGCCTGGAGTGTACGGATGTCCGGGACAGGGGTTTACTATGGCTACACCTTC. Amino acids: CAWSVRMSGTGVYYGYTF.

This sequence joins TRBV9 and TRBJ1-1; 10 bases are shared with TRBD1. This CDR3 comprises 14 residues. CDR1 is SGDLS and CDR2 is YYNGEE in the germline V gene. Losses at the gene ends were 0 bases for V and 11 bases for J; bases not matched to a gene: 7. CDR3 sequence (DNA): TGTGCCAGCAGCGTAGTCCCCGGGACAGGGGAGGCTTTCTTT. It is translated as CASSVVPGTGEAFF.

A few counts support this clone. The chain is built from TRBV5-1 and TRBJ2-5, with 9 positions matching TRBD1. Germline V gene data show CDR1 as SGHRS and CDR2 as YFSETQ. The V and J ends lost 5 bases and 5 bases, in that order; junction bases with no gene match: 10. The CDR3 covers 15 residues. The chain's CDR3 is CASRPPTGGKETQYF. For the CDR3, the DNA is TGCGCCAGCAGACCGCCAACAGGGGGCAAGGAGACCCAGTACTTC.

The V gene is TRBV19, the J gene TRBJ1-4; D is perhaps TRBD1 (6 bases). Trimming took 7 bases from V and 10 from J, leaving 16 bases between them. This CDR3 is built from 13 residues. CDR1 is LNHDA, CDR2 SQIVND, per germline (reference sequence). The CDR3 DNA reads TGTGCCAGTAAGGGGGGCAGGTTGGCAAAACTGTTTTTT. The encoded protein is CASKGGRLAKLFF. The variable domain in full, with the rest retrieved from reference TRBV19 and TRBJ1-4, is DGGITQSPKYLFRKEGQNVTLSCEQNLNHDAMYWYRQDPGQGLRLIYYSQIVNDFQKGDIAEGYSVSREKKESFPLTVTSAQKNPTAFYLCASKGGRLAKLFFGSGTQLSVL.

The gene calls are TRBV28 and TRBJ1-2; D is uncertain. Looked up from germline, CDR1 is MDHEN and CDR2 is SYDVKM. The CDR3 loop spans 13 amino acids. Trimming stripped 7 bases from V and 4 bases from J, with 13 bases between. For the CDR3, the DNA is TGTGCCAGCATGCCAGGCACCGTCTATGGCTACACCTTC. This translates into CASMPGTVYGYTF.

DNA of the CDR3: TGTGCCAGTATCCCGGGACTCCCGAGCGGCTATGGCTACACCTTC. Translating it yields CASIPGLPSGYGYTF. This rearrangement joins TRBV19 to TRBJ1-2, with D possibly being TRBD1 (5 bases). Per germline, CDR1 LNHDA and CDR2 SQIVND (reference sequence). V gave up 7 bases and J gave up 4 bases, with 19 bases separating them. This CDR3 is 15 amino acids long.

The chain uses TRBV3-1 (or the pseudogene TRBV3-2) and TRBJ1-5; TRBD1 matches at 10 bases. Germline V lookup: CDR1 LGHDT, CDR2 YNNKEL (reference sequence). V shed 1 base and J 6 bases; nucleotides not matched to a gene: 0. The CDR3 extends over 14 amino acids. Written as DNA, the CDR3 is TGTGCCAGCAGCCAAGGACAGGGGGCTCAGCCCCAGCATTTT. As protein: CASSQGQGAQPQHF.

The rearrangement links TRBV27 to TRBJ1-2; D gene ambiguous. Germline CDR1 MNHEY, CDR2 SMNVEV (reference sequence). Trimming shortened V by 5 bases and J by 5 bases, and 12 bases separated the two germline ends. This CDR3 contains 13 residues. CDR3 in DNA: TGTGCCAGCAGTCCAAACCGTGTTTATGGCTACACCTTC. Protein: CASSPNRVYGYTF.